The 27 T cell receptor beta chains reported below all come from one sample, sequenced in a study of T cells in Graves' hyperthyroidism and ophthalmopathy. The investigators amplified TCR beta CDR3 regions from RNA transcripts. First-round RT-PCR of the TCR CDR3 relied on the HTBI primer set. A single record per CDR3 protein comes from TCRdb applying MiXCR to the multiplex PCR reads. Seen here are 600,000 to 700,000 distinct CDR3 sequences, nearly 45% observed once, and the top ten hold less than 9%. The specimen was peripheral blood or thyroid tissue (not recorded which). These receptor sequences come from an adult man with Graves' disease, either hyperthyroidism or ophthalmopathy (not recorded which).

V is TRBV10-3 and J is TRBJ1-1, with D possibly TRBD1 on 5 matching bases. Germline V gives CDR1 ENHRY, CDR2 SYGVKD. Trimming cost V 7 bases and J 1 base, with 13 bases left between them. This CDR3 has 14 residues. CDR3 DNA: TGTGCCATCACTGTGGGACGGACGAACACTGAAGCTTTCTTT. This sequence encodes CAITVGRTNTEAFF.

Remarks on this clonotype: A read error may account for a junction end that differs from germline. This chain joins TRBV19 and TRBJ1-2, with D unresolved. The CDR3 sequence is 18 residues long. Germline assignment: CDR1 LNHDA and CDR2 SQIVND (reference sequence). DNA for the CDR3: TGTGCCGGTAGTATAGTGCGGCAGCGGGCCACTACTAACTATGGCTACACCTTC. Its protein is CAGSIVRQRATTNYGYTF.

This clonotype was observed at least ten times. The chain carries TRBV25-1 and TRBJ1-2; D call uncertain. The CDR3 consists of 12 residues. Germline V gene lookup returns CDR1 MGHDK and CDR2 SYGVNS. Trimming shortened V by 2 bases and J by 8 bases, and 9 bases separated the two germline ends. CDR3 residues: CASSELRTGYTF. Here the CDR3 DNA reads TGTGCCAGCAGTGAACTCAGAACCGGCTACACCTTC.

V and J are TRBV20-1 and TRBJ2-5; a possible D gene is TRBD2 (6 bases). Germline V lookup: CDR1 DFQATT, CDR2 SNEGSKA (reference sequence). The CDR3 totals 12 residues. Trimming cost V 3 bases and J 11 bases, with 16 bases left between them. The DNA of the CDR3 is TGCAGTGCTAGTAGGCGCGGGGTCTATCAGTACTTC. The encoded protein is CSASRRGVYQYF.

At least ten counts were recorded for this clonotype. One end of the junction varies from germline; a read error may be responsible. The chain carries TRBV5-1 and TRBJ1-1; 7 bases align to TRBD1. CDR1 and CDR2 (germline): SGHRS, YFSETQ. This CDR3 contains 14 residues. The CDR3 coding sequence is TGTGCCAGCAGCTTAGCTGCAGGGGGCACTGAAGCTTTCTTT. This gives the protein CASSLAAGGTEAFF.

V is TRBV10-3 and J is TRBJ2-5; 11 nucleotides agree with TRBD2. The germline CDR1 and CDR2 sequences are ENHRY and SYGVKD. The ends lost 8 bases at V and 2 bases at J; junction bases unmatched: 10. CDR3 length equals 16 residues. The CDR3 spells CAILGSGTSGQETQYF. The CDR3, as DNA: TGTGCCATCTTAGGCTCCGGGACTAGCGGTCAAGAGACCCAGTACTTC.

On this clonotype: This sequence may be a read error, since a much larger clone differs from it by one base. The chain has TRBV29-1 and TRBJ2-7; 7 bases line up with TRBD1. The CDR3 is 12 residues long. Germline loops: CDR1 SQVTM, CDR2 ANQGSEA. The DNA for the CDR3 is TGCAGCATTGAAGACAGGGTCTACGAGCAGTACTTC. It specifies CSIEDRVYEQYF.

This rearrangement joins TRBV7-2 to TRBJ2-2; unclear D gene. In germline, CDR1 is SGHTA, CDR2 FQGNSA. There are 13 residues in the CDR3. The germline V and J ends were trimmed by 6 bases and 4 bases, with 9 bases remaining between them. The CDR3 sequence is CASRSYITGELFF. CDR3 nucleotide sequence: TGTGCCAGCAGGTCATACATCACCGGGGAGCTGTTTTTT.

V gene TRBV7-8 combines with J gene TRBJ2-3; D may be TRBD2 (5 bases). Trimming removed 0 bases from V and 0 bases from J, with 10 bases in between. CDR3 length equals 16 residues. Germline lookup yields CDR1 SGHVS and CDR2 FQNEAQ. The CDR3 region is CASSLAADPSTDTQYF. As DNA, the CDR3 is TGTGCCAGCAGCTTAGCAGCGGATCCTAGCACAGATACGCAGTATTTT.

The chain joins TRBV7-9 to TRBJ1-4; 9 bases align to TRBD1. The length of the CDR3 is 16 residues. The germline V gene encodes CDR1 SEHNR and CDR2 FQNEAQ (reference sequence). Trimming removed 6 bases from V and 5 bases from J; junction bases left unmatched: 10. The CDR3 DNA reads TGTGCCAGCAGTAACGGGCGTACAGGGGGCAATGAAAAACTGTTTTTT. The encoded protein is CASSNGRTGGNEKLFF.

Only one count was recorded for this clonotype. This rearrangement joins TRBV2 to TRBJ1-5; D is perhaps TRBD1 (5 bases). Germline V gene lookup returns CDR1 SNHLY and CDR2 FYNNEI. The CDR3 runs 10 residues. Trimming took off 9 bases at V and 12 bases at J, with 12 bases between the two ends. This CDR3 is CASSQGYQHF. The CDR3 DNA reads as TGTGCCAGTTCGCAGGGTTACCAGCATTTT. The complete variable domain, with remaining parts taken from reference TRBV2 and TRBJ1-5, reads EPEVTQTPSHQVTQMGQEVILRCVPISNHLYFYWYRQILGQKVEFLVSFYNNEISEKSEIFDDQFSVERPDGSNFTLKIRSTKLEDSAMYFCASSQGYQHFGDGTRLSIL.

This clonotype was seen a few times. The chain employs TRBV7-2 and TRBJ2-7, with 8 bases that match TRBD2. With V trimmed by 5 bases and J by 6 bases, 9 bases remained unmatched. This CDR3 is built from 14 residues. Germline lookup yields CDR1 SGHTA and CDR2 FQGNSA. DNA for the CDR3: TGTGCCAGCAGCCAAGCCGGGACTAGTCGCGAGCAGTACTTC. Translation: CASSQAGTSREQYF.

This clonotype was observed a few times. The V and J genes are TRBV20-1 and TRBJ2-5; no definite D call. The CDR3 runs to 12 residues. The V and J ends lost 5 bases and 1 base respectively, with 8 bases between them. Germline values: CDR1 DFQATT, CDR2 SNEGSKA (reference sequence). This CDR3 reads CSAGATQETQYF. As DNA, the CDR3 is TGCAGTGCTGGTGCAACCCAAGAGACCCAGTACTTC.

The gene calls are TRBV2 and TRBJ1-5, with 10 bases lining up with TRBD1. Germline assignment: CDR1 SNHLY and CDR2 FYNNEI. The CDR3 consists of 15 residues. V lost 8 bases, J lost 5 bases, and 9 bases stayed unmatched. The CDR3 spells CASEDDRGRDQPQHF. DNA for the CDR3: TGTGCCAGCGAAGACGACAGGGGGCGCGATCAGCCCCAGCATTTT.

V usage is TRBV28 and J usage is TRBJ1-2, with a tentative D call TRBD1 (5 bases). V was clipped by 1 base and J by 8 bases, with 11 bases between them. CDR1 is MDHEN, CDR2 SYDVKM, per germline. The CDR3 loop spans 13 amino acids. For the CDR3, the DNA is TGTGCCAGCAGTTTATTAGGGGCGCGAGGCTACACCTTC. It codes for CASSLLGARGYTF.

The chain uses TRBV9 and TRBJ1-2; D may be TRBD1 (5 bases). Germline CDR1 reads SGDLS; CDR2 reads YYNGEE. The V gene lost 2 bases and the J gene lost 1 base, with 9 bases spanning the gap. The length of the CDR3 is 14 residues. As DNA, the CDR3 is TGTGCCAGCAGCGTTGGGGGGGTTAACTATGGCTACACCTTC. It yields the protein CASSVGGVNYGYTF.

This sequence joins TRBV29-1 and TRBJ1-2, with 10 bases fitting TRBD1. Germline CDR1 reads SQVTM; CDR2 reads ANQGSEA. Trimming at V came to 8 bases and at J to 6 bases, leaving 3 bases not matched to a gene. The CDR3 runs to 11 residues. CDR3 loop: CSRQGANGYTF. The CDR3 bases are TGCAGCCGACAGGGGGCAAATGGCTACACCTTC.

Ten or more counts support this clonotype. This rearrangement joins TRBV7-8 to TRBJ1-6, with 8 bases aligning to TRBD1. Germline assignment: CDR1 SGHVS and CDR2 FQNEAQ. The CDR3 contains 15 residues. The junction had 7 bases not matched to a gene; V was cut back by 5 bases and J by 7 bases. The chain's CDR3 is CASSLGTGANSPLHF. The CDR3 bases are TGTGCCAGCAGCCTCGGGACAGGCGCGAATTCACCCCTCCACTTT.

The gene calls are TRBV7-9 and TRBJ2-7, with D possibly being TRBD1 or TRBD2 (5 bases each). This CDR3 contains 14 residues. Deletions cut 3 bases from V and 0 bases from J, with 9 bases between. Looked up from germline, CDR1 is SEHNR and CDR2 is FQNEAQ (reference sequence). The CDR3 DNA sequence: TGTGCCAGCAGCTTGTGGGACGGCTCCTACGAGCAGTACTTC. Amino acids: CASSLWDGSYEQYF.

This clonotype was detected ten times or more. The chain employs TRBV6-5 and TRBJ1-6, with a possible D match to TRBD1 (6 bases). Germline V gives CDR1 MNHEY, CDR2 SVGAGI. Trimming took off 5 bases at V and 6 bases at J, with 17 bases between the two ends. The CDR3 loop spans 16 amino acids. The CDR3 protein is CASSTPRQDFNSPLHF. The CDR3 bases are TGTGCCAGCAGTACTCCACGACAGGACTTTAATTCACCCCTCCACTTT.

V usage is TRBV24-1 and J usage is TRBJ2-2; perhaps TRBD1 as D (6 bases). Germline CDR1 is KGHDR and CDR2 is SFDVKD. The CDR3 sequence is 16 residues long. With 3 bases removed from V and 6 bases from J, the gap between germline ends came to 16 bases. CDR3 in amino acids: CATSDPRQEVAGELFF. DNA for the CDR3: TGTGCCACCAGTGATCCACGACAGGAAGTGGCCGGGGAGCTGTTTTTT.

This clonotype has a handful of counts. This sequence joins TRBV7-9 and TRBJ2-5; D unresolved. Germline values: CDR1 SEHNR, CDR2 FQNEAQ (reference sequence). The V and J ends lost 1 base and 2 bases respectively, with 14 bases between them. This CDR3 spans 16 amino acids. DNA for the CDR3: TGTGCCAGCAGCTTAGTTGGGTACAATTTTCAAGAGACCCAGTACTTC. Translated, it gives CASSLVGYNFQETQYF.

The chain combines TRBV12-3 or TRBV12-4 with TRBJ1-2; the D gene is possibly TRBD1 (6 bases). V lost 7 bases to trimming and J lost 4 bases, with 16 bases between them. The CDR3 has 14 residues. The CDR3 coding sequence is TGTGCCAGCATCCCAGGGGTGATTGGCTATGGCTACACCTTC. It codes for CASIPGVIGYGYTF.

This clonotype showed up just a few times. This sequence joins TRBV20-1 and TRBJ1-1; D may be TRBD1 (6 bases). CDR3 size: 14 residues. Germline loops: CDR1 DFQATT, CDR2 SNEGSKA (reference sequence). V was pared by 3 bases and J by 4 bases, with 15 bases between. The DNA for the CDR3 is TGCAGTGCTAGTATGGAGTGGGGGGCCACTGAAGCTTTCTTT. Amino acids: CSASMEWGATEAFF.

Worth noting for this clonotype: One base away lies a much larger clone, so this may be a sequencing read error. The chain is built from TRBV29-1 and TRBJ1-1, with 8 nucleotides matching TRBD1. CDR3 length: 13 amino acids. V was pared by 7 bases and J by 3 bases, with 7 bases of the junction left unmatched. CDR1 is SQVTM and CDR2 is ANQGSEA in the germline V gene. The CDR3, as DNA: TGCAGCGGAAGTACACAGGGGGACACTGAAGCTTTCTTT. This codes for CSGSTQGDTEAFF. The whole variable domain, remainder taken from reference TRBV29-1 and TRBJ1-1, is SAVISQKPSRDICQRGTSLTIQCQVDSQVTMMFWYRQQPGQSLTLIATANQGSEATYESGFVIDKFPISRPNLTFSTLTVSNMSPEDSSIYLCSGSTQGDTEAFFGQGTRLTVV.

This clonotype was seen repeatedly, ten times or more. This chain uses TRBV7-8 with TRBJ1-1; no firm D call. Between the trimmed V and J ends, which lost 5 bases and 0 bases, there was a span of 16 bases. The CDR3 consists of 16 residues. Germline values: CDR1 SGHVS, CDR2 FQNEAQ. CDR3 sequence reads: CASSERSGRMNTEAFF. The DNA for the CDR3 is TGTGCCAGCAGCGAGCGCTCAGGCCGCATGAACACTGAAGCTTTCTTT.

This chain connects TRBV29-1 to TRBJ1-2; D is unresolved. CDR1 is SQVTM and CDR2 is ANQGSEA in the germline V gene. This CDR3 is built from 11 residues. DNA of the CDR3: TGCAGTATAGACGCGGACTATGGCTACACCTTC. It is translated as CSIDADYGYTF.